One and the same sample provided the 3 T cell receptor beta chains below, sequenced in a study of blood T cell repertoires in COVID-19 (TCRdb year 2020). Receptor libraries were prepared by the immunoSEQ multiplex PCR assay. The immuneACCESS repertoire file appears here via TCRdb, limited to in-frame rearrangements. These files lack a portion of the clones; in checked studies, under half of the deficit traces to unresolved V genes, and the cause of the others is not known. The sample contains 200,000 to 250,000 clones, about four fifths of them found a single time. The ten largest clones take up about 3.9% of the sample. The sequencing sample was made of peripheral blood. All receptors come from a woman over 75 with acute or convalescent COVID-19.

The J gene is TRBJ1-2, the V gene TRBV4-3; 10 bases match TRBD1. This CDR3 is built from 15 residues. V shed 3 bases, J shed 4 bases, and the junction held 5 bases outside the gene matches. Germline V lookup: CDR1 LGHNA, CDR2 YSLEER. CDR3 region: CASSHDRGLSYGYTF. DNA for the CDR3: TGCGCCAGCAGCCATGACAGGGGGCTCAGCTATGGCTACACCTTC.

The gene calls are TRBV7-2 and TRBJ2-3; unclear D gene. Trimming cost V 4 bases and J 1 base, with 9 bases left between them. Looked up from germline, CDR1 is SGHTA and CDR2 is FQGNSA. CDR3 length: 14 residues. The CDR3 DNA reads TGTGCCAGCAGCTCCTCCAGCGGCACAGATACGCAGTATTTT. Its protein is CASSSSSGTDTQYF.

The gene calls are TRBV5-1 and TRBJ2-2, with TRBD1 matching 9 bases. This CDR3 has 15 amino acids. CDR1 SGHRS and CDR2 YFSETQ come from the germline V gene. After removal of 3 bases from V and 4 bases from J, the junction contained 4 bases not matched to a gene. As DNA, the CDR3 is TGCGCCAGCAGCTGGACAGGGGTTGGCACCGGGGAGCTGTTTTTT. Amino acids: CASSWTGVGTGELFF.